Listed below are T cell receptor beta chains from one sample, sequenced in a study of memory CD4+ T cells and cytomegalovirus serostatus. The repertoire was sequenced with immunoSEQ multiplex PCR; TCRdb's copy has only in-frame clones and lacks some. The table records around 53,000 clones, about 86% of them present only once. Sequences were obtained from memory CD4+ T cells from blood. These receptors were taken from an adult in good health and CMV-seropositive. CDR3s include the opening cysteine and the closing phenylalanine or tryptophan. The D gene is left open where the match is weak. For some rows the clone size is stated as once, few or many, or as a class when expanded; others skip it.

TRBV11-2	TRBJ1-1	NA	NA	CASSLERNTEAFF	TGTGCCAGCAGCTTAGAAAGGAACACTGAAGCTTTCTTT
TRBV4-3	TRBJ2-2	once	NA	CASSQERVGNTGELFF	TGCGCCAGCAGCCAAGAGAGGGTTGGGAACACCGGGGAGCTGTTTTTT
TRBV13	TRBJ2-1	NA	NA	CASSATGHYNEQFF	TGTGCCAGCAGCGCGACGGGTCACTACAATGAGCAGTTCTTC
TRBV6-5	TRBJ2-6	NA	TRBD1	CASTPGGSGANVLTF	TGTGCCAGCACCCCAGGGGGCTCTGGGGCCAACGTCCTGACTTTC
TRBV6-1	TRBJ1-5	NA	TRBD1	CASSAGTGERQPQHF	TGTGCCAGCAGTGCCGGGACAGGGGAGAGACAGCCCCAGCATTTT
TRBV5-1	TRBJ2-1	NA	TRBD2	CASSTRAGEGDEQFF	TGCGCCAGCAGCACACGAGCGGGAGAGGGGGATGAGCAGTTCTTC
TRBV7-2	TRBJ1-5	few	TRBD1	CASSFGQGRWGQPQHF	TGTGCCAGCAGCTTCGGACAGGGTCGTTGGGGTCAGCCCCAGCATTTT
TRBV19	TRBJ2-4	NA	TRBD1	CASSPLGQGRVGGNIQYF	TGTGCCAGTAGTCCCCTGGGACAGGGGAGAGTAGGAGGAAACATTCAGTACTTC
TRBV6-1	TRBJ2-1	once	TRBD2	CASSVGTNSYNEQFF	TGTGCCAGCAGTGTGGGGACTAACTCCTACAATGAGCAGTTCTTC
TRBV10-3	TRBJ1-1	NA	NA	CAISVEGARTEAFF	TGTGCCATCAGTGTGGAAGGGGCCAGGACTGAAGCTTTCTTT
TRBV14	TRBJ1-2	NA	NA	CASSQGSSDYGYTF	TGTGCCAGCAGCCAAGGATCCAGTGACTATGGCTACACCTTC
TRBV4-1	TRBJ2-7	NA	NA	CASSEGQGNSYEQYF	TGCGCCAGCAGCGAAGGGCAGGGCAACTCCTACGAGCAGTACTTC
TRBV7-9	TRBJ1-4	NA	NA	CASSLRAEKLFF	TGTGCCAGCAGCTTAAGGGCAGAAAAACTGTTTTTT
TRBV5-1	TRBJ1-6	NA	NA	CASSPAGGLSPLHF	TGCGCCAGCAGCCCCGCCGGGGGGCTCTCACCCCTCCACTTT
TRBV5-4	TRBJ2-4	once	NA	CASSLYDKNIQYF	TGTGCCAGCAGCTTATATGACAAAAACATTCAGTACTTC
TRBV28	TRBJ1-1	NA	NA	CASSLRRRVFAEAFF	TGTGCCAGCAGTTTAAGAAGGCGGGTGTTCGCTGAAGCTTTCTTT
TRBV7-2	TRBJ2-1	NA	TRBD2	CASSLTSGSLYNEQFF	TGTGCCAGCAGCTTAACTAGCGGGAGTTTGTACAATGAGCAGTTCTTC
TRBV7-2	TRBJ2-1	NA	TRBD2	CASSNRLAGVRDEQFF	TGTGCCAGCAGCAACCGACTAGCGGGAGTTCGAGATGAGCAGTTCTTC
TRBV7-9	TRBJ2-7	NA	TRBD1	CASSPTDRAYEQYF	TGTGCCAGCAGCCCTACCGACAGGGCCTACGAGCAGTACTTC
TRBV7-2	TRBJ2-6	NA	NA	CASSPQSGANVLTF	TGTGCCAGCAGCCCACAGTCTGGGGCCAACGTCCTGACTTTC
TRBV18	TRBJ2-3	NA	NA	CASSPRQVPDTQYF	TGTGCCAGCTCACCGCGGCAGGTCCCAGATACGCAGTATTTT
TRBV10-3	TRBJ1-2	few	NA	CAISELEGALYGYTF	TGTGCCATCAGTGAGTTGGAAGGGGCTCTCTATGGCTACACCTTC
TRBV18	TRBJ2-7	NA	NA	CASSPNRAEQYF	TGTGCCAGCTCACCAAACAGGGCTGAGCAGTACTTC
TRBV28	TRBJ2-3	NA	TRBD2	CASSFFAGDGRGATDTQYF	TGTGCCAGCAGTTTTTTTGCGGGGGATGGTCGTGGGGCCACAGATACGCAGTATTTT
TRBV5-1	TRBJ2-5	NA	NA	CASSPVVRETQYF	TGCGCCAGCAGCCCGGTAGTCCGGGAGACCCAGTACTTC
TRBV4-2	TRBJ2-3	NA	NA	CASSQGSPGDTQYF	TGTGCCAGCAGCCAAGGGAGTCCAGGAGATACGCAGTATTTT
TRBV10-2	TRBJ1-1	NA	NA	CAIQDPGQNTEAFF	TGCGCCATCCAAGACCCGGGACAGAACACTGAAGCTTTCTTT